The following is a T cell receptor beta chain sequence with its context. Antigen: not known. The assay was immunoSEQ multiplex PCR, and TCRdb's table has in-frame clones only and misses some. Among approximately 280,000 clones listed, over 75% were seen once. These data belong to a study of cytomegalovirus exposure and HLA in healthy donors. Overall study: Both the 100 to 150 validation repertoires and the approximately 620 first-cohort repertoires used the same platform, as reported by a later analysis. Broader study findings: Overall, under 200 TCR beta chains were annotated as cytomegalovirus-associated.

V lost 5 bases, J lost 8 bases, and 12 bases stayed unmatched. This CDR3 spans 15 amino acids. Germline CDR1 is SGHRS and CDR2 is YFSETQ. Sequenced input: PBMCs. This TCR derives from a woman aged 18-29 years in good health and CMV-seronegative. V usage is TRBV5-1 and J usage is TRBJ1-4; 7 nucleotides match TRBD1. In DNA form, the CDR3 reads TGCGCCAGCAGGAGGACCTCAGGGGGACGCGAAAAACTGTTTTTT. Translation gives CASRRTSGGREKLFF.